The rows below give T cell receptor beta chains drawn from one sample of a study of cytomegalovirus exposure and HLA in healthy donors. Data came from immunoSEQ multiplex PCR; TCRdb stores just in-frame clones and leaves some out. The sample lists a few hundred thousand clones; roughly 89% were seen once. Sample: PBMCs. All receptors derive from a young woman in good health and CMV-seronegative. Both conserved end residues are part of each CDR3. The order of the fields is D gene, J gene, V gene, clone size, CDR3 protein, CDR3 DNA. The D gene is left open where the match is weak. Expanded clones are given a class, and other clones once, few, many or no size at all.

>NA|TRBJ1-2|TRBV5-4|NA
CASSLDLNRISKNGDRGYTF
TGTGCCAGCAGCTTGGATCTAAATAGGATATCCAAAAACGGGGATCGGGGCTACACCTTC
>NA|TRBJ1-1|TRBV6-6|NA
CAGQSRNTEAFF
TGTGCCGGACAGTCGAGGAACACTGAAGCTTTCTTT
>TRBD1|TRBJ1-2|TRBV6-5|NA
CASSPRQGARYGYTF
TGTGCCAGCAGTCCGCGACAGGGGGCACGCTATGGCTACACCTTC
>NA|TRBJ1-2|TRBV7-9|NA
CASSTGEDYGYTF
TGTGCCAGCAGCACCGGGGAGGACTATGGCTACACCTTC
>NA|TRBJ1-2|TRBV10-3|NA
CAISETVTLQSGYTF
TGTGCCATCAGTGAGACGGTGACACTTCAGTCCGGCTACACCTTC
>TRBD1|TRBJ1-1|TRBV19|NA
CASSFGTDAATEAFF
TGTGCCAGTAGTTTCGGGACAGATGCAGCCACTGAAGCTTTCTTT
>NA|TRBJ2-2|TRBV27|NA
CASKEIPGELFF
TGTGCCAGCAAGGAGATCCCCGGGGAGCTGTTTTTT
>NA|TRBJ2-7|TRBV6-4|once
CASLKGGPGEQYF
TGTGCCAGCCTGAAGGGGGGGCCTGGGGAGCAGTACTTC
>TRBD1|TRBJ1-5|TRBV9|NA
CASSRDRAGQPQHF
TGTGCCAGCAGCCGTGACAGGGCAGGACAGCCCCAGCATTTT
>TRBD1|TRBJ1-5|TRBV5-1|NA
CASSFQGAQGQPQHF
TGCGCCAGCAGCTTTCAGGGGGCGCAGGGTCAGCCCCAGCATTTT
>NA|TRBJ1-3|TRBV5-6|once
CASRSRGGNTIYF
TGTGCCAGCAGGTCAAGGGGAGGAAACACCATATATTTT
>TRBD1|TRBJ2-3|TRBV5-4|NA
CASSLGRTGSGTDTQYF
TGTGCCAGCAGCTTGGGACGGACAGGGTCTGGCACAGATACGCAGTATTTT
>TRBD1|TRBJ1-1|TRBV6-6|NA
CASSPTGGTEAFF
TGTGCCAGCAGTCCAACAGGGGGCACTGAAGCTTTCTTT
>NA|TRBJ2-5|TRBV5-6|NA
CASSDAWEQTQYF
TGTGCCAGCAGCGATGCCTGGGAGCAGACCCAGTACTTC
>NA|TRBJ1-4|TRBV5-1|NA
CASSNSHLTNEKLFF
TGCGCCAGCAGCAACTCCCACTTAACTAATGAAAAACTGTTTTTT
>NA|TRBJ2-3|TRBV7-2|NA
CASSLAGPNTQYF
TGTGCCAGCAGCTTAGCGGGCCCTAATACGCAGTATTTT
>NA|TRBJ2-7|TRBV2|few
CASSEFQVSYEQYF
TGTGCCAGCAGTGAATTTCAGGTCTCCTACGAGCAGTACTTC
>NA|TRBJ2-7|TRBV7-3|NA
CASSQQVGRDYEQYF
TGTGCCAGCAGCCAACAGGTGGGGCGGGACTACGAGCAGTACTTC